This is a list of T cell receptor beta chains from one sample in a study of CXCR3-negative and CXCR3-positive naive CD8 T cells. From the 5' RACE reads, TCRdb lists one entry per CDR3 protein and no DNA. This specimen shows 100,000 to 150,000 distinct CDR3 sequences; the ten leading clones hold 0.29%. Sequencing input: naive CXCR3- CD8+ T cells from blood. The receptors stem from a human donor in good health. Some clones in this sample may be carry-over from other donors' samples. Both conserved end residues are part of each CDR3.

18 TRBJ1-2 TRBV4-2 CASSQDLYSSGLNDGYTF
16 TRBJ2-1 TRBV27 CASSLVGGFSYNEQFF
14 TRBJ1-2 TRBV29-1 CSVVSTGANYGYTF
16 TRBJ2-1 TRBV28 CASSSRTSGGVNEQFF
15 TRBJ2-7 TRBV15 CATSRAAALAYEQYF
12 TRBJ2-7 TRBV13 CASSRQLYEQYF
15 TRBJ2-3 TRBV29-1 CSVEGRGPYTDTQYF
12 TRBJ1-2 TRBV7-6 CASSTGNYGYTF
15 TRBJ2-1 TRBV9 CASSAQGLAYNEQFF
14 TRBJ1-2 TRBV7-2 CASILYLGDYGYTF
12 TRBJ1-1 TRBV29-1 CSAVGLNTEAFF
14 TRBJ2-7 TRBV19 CASSIEVDSYEQYF
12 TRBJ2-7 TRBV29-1 CSVIWGVDEQYF
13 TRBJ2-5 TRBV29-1 CSVEEPPRETQYF
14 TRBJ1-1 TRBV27 CASSPLGENTEAFF
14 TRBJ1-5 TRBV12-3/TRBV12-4 CASTLGQRDQPQHF
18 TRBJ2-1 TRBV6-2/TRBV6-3 CASSYSTPWSPSYNEQFF
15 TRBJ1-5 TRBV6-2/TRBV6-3 CASRPHGTGDQPQHF
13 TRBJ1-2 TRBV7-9 CASSLYGMEGYTF
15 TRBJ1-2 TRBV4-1 CASSLERASNYGYTF
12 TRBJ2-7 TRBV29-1 CSVQGNTYEQYF
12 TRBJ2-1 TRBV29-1 CSVVGPGDEQFF
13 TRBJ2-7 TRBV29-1 CSARPTGTYEQYF
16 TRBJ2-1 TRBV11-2 CASSLGVTSLSNEQFF
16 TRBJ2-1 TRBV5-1 CASRVTEGFYYNEQFF
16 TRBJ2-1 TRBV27 CASSLGEGAYYNEQFF
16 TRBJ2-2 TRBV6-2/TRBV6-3 CASNPGRLAPTGELFF
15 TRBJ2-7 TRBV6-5 CASSWAGTGGYEQYF
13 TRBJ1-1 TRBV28 CASSFTRVTEAFF
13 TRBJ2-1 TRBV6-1 CATSGLVNNEQFF
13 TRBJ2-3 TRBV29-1 CSVGIFGTDTQYF
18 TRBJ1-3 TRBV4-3 CASSQAARGLYSGNTIYF
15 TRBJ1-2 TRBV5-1 CASSLFSETNYGYTF
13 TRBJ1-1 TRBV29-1 CSTKAQGYTEAFF
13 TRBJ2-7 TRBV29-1 CSVEGARTYEQYF
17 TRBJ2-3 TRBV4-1 CASSQDGGGPPGDTQYF
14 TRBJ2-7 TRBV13 CASSWTGGSYEQYF
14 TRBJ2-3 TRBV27 CASSSGVWADTQYF
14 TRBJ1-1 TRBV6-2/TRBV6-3 CASSEDGLNTEAFF
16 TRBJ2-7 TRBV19 CASSIAGDKLTYEQYF
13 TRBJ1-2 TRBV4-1 CASSLGTVDGYTF
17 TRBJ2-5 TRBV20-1 CSARAPLAGEYGETQYF
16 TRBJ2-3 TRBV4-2 CASSQERGSLTDTQYF
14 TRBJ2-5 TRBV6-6 CASSSQKWAETQYF